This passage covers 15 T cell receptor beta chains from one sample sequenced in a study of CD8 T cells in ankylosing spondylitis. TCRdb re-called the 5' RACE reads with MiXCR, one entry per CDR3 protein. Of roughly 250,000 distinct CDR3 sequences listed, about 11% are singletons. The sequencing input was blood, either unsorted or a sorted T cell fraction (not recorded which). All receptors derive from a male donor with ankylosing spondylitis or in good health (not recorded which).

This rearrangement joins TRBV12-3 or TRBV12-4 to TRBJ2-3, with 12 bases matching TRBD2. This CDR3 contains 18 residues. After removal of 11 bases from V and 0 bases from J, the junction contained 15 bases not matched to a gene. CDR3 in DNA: TGTGCCTGCAACCAGGGGGAGACTAGCGGGAGAAGCACAGATACGCAGTATTTT. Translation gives CACNQGETSGRSTDTQYF.

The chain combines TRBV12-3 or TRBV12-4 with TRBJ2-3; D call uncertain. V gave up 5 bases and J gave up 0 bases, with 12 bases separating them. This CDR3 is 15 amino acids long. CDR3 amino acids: CASSAGHRSTDTQYF. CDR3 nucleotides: TGTGCCAGCAGTGCCGGGCACCGAAGCACAGATACGCAGTATTTT.

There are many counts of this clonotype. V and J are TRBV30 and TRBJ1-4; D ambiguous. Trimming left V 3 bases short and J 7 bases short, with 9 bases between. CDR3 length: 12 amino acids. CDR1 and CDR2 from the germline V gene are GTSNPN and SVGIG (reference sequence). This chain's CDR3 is CAWSPTSEKLFF. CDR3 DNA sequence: TGTGCCTGGAGCCCCACGAGTGAAAAACTGTTTTTT. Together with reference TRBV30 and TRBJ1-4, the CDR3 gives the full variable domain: SQTIHQWPATLVQPVGSPLSLECTVEGTSNPNLYWYRQAAGRGLQLLFYSVGIGQISSEVPQNLSASRPQDRQFILSSKKLLLSDSGFYLCAWSPTSEKLFFGSGTQLSVL.

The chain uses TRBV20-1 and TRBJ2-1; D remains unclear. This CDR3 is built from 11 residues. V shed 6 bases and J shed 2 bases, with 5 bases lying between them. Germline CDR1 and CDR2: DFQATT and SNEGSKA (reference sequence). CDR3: CSAGPYNEQFF. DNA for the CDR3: TGCAGTGCGGGCCCCTACAATGAGCAGTTCTTC.

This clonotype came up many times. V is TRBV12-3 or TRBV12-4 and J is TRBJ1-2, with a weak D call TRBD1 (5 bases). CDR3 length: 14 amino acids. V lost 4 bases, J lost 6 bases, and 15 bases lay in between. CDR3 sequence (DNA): TGTGCCAGCAGTTCAAACAGGCCCAGGGATGGCTACACCTTC. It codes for CASSSNRPRDGYTF.

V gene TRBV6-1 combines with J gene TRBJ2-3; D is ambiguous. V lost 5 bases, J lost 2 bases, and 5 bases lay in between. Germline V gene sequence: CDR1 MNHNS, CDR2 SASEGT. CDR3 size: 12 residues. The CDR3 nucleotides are TGTGCCAGCAGTACCCACACAGATACGCAGTATTTT. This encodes CASSTHTDTQYF.

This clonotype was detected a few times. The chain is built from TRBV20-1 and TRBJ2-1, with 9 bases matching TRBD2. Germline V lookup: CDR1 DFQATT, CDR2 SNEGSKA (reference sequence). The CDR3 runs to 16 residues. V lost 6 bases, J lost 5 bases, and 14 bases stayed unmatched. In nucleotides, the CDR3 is TGCAGTGCCAGGACCTGGGCGGGGGGGCAGGACAATGAGCAGTTCTTC. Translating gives CSARTWAGGQDNEQFF.

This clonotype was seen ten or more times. This CDR3 reads CASSDGGAGDGYTF. In DNA form, the CDR3 reads TGTGCCAGCAGTGACGGTGGGGCAGGGGATGGCTACACCTTC. The J gene is TRBJ1-2, the V gene TRBV6-4; TRBD1 is a possible D gene (6 bases). Germline-derived CDR1 and CDR2 are MRHNA and SNTAGT. This CDR3 region has 14 residues. Trimming pared 2 bases from V and 6 bases from J, leaving 13 bases between.

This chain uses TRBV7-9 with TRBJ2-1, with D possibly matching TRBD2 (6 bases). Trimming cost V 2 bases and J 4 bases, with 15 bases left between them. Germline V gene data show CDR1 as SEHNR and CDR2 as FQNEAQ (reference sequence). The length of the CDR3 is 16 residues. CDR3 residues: CASSLPGLGVYNEQFF. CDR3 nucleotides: TGTGCCAGCAGCTTACCGGGACTGGGTGTTTACAATGAGCAGTTCTTC.

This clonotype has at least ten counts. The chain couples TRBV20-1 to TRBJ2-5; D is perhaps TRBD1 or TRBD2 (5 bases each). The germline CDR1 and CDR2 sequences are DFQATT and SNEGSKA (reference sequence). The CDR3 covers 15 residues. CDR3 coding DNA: TGCAGCTCACAACCGGGACGGGTATCTACAGAGACCCAGTACTTC. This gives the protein CSSQPGRVSTETQYF.

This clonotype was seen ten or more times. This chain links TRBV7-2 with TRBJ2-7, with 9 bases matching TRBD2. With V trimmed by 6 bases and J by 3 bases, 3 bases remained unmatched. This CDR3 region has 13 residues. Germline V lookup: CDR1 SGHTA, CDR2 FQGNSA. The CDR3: CASRDSGSYEQYF. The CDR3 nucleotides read TGTGCCAGCAGAGATAGCGGGAGCTACGAGCAGTACTTC. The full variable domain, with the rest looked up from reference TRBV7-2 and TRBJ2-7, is GAGVSQSPSNKVTEKGKDVELRCDPISGHTALYWYRQSLGQGLEFLIYFQGNSAPDKSGLPSDRFSAERTGGSVSTLTIQRTQQEDSAVYLCASRDSGSYEQYFGPGTRLTVT.

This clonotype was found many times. The DNA of the CDR3 is TGCAGTGCTAGAGATCGGGAGGGCATTGGTGAGCAGTTCTTC. Encoded protein: CSARDREGIGEQFF. This chain connects TRBV20-1 to TRBJ2-1; TRBD2 aligns across 8 bases. This CDR3 region has 14 residues. The J segment lost 9 bases and the V segment lost 0 bases, leaving 7 bases of the junction unmatched. Germline-derived CDR1 and CDR2 are DFQATT and SNEGSKA (reference sequence).

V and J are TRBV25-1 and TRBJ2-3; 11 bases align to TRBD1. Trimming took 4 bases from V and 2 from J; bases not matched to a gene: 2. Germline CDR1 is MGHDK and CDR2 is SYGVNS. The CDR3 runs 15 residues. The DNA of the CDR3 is TGTGCCAGCAGTGCGGACAGGGGGCCCACAGATACGCAGTATTTT. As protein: CASSADRGPTDTQYF.

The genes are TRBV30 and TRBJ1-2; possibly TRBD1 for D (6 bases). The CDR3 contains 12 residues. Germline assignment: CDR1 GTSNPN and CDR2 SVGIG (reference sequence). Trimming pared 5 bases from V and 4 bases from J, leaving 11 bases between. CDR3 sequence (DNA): TGTGCCTGGGGACAGCCGGTCTATGGCTACACCTTC. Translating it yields CAWGQPVYGYTF.

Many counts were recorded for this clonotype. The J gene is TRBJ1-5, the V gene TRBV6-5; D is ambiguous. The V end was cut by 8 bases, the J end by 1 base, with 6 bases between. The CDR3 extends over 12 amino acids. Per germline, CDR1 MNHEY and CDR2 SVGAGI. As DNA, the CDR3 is TGTGCCAGCGGATGGAGCAATCAGCCCCAGCATTTT. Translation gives CASGWSNQPQHF.